The next 17 T cell receptor beta chains were all read from a single sample in a study of blood T cell repertoires in COVID-19 (TCRdb year 2020). Library preparation was by the immunoSEQ multiplex PCR assay. TCRdb provides this immuneACCESS table in a form limited to in-frame rearrangements. Some clones are lacking; in checked studies, under half of them reflect an unresolved V gene, and why the rest are absent is not known. The sample table shows approximately 300,000 clones, and less than 85% are seen once. Over 1.5% of the sample goes to the ten largest clones. The material sequenced was PBMCs or T cells enriched from blood (not recorded which). The receptors were sampled from a woman in her twenties or thirties who had been exposed to COVID-19.

The chain employs TRBV6-5 and TRBJ2-7; possible D gene TRBD2, 5 bases. Germline V gene sequence: CDR1 MNHEY, CDR2 SVGAGI. The CDR3 sequence is 14 residues long. Trimming removed 4 bases at V and 3 bases at J, with 13 bases between. Here the CDR3 DNA reads TGTGCCAGCAGTTTAGACCGGGGAAGCTACGAGCAGTACTTC. Translation gives CASSLDRGSYEQYF.

The chain couples TRBV18 to TRBJ2-3; 10 nucleotides match TRBD2. This CDR3 has 14 residues. Trimming at V came to 5 bases and at J to 4 bases, leaving 3 bases not matched to a gene. CDR1 KGHSH and CDR2 LQKENI come from the germline V gene. CDR3 residues: CASSTSGVSDTQYF. The DNA for the CDR3 is TGTGCCAGCTCAACTAGCGGGGTATCAGATACGCAGTATTTT.

The gene calls are TRBV6-2 or TRBV6-3 and TRBJ2-3; D is ambiguous. CDR1 and CDR2 (germline): MNHEY, SVGEGT. The CDR3 runs 12 residues. V was cut by 5 bases and J by 1 base, with 4 bases left in between. The CDR3 reads CASSTGTDTQYF. In DNA, the CDR3 is TGTGCCAGCAGTACGGGCACAGATACGCAGTATTTT.

V gene TRBV9 combines with J gene TRBJ2-2; 8 bases agree with TRBD2. J lost 5 bases, V lost 4 bases, and 7 bases had no gene match. The germline V gene encodes CDR1 SGDLS and CDR2 YYNGEE. The CDR3 is made up of 15 amino acids. CDR3 sequence (DNA): TGTGCCAGCAGCCTGAGCGGGGGCCGGACCGGGGAGCTGTTTTTT. This sequence encodes CASSLSGGRTGELFF.

This chain joins TRBV3-1 (or the pseudogene TRBV3-2) and TRBJ2-1, with TRBD2 identical over 8 bases. Germline values: CDR1 LGHDT, CDR2 YNNKEL (reference sequence). The trim removed 5 bases at V and 8 bases at J, leaving 8 bases unmatched. This CDR3 is 14 amino acids long. The DNA of the CDR3 is TGTGCCAGCAGCAAGGATCCGGGAGGGGATGAGCAGTTCTTC. It yields the protein CASSKDPGGDEQFF.

The chain has TRBV5-1 and TRBJ2-3; 8 bases line up with TRBD2. The CDR3 is 16 residues long. V shed 2 bases, J shed 4 bases, and the junction held 9 bases outside the gene matches. Germline loops: CDR1 SGHRS, CDR2 YFSETQ. In DNA, the CDR3 is TGCGCCAGCAGCTTCGGGACTAGACATTTCGCAGATACGCAGTATTTT. Translation gives CASSFGTRHFADTQYF.

This clone was seen a handful of times. V gene TRBV27 combines with J gene TRBJ1-2, with 8 bases fitting TRBD1. The CDR3 contains 13 residues. The junction had 3 bases not matched to a gene; V was cut back by 6 bases and J by 3 bases. CDR1 and CDR2 (germline): MNHEY, SMNVEV (reference sequence). CDR3 residues: CASRIQGDYGYTF. The CDR3 DNA follows: TGTGCCAGCAGGATACAGGGGGACTATGGCTACACCTTC.

V and J are TRBV28 and TRBJ2-1; possibly TRBD2 for D (5 bases). Germline CDR1 is MDHEN and CDR2 is SYDVKM. CDR3 length: 12 amino acids. The V and J ends lost 4 bases and 9 bases respectively, with 10 bases between them. CDR3 sequence: CASSWGASEQFF. As DNA, the CDR3 is TGTGCCAGCAGTTGGGGAGCGAGTGAGCAGTTCTTC.

The V gene is TRBV28, the J gene TRBJ2-7, with 7 bases lining up with TRBD1. This CDR3 spans 15 amino acids. Germline V CDR1 and CDR2: MDHEN, SYDVKM. With 3 bases clipped from V and 9 bases from J, the junction kept 14 bases outside the gene matches. The chain's CDR3 is CASSFEGAAQPLQYF. In DNA, the CDR3 is TGTGCCAGCAGTTTCGAGGGGGCGGCGCAACCTCTGCAGTACTTC. Combining the CDR3 with reference TRBV28 and TRBJ2-7 gives the whole variable domain DVKVTQSSRYLVKRTGEKVFLECVQDMDHENMFWYRQDPGLGLRLIYFSYDVKMKEKGDIPEGYSVSREKKERFSLILESASTNQTSMYLCASSFEGAAQPLQYFGPGTRLTVT.

CDR3 loop: CASMREGNYGYTF. DNA for the CDR3: TGTGCCAGCATGAGGGAGGGGAACTATGGCTACACCTTC. This sequence joins TRBV25-1 and TRBJ1-2; D possibly corresponds to TRBD1 (5 bases). This CDR3 region has 13 residues. V was clipped by 7 bases and J by 2 bases, with 11 bases between them. From germline, CDR1 is MGHDK and CDR2 SYGVNS.

This chain joins TRBV6-5 and TRBJ2-1; 8 bases align to TRBD2. Losses at the gene ends were 8 bases for V and 7 bases for J; bases not matched to a gene: 10. This CDR3 is 14 amino acids long. From germline, CDR1 is MNHEY and CDR2 SVGAGI. The CDR3 coding sequence is TGTGCCAGCTTCCGCGGGGGGCCCGTAAATGAGCAGTTCTTC. Translating it yields CASFRGGPVNEQFF.

J is TRBJ2-1 and V is TRBV11-1, with D maybe TRBD2 (5 bases). Germline CDR1 and CDR2: SGHAT and FQDESV (reference sequence). The length of the CDR3 is 15 residues. V was pared by 5 bases and J by 5 bases, with 16 bases between. The CDR3 reads CASSPTRTLNNEQFF. DNA of the CDR3: TGTGCCAGCAGCCCTACTCGGACTCTAAACAATGAGCAGTTCTTC.

This chain uses TRBV4-2 with TRBJ1-3; a possible D gene is TRBD1 (6 bases). The length of the CDR3 is 15 residues. V lost 1 base to trimming and J lost 0 bases, with 7 bases between them. Germline V gives CDR1 LGHNA, CDR2 YNFKEQ. This CDR3 is CASSQVGASGNTIYF. The CDR3 DNA sequence: TGTGCCAGCAGCCAAGTGGGGGCCTCTGGAAACACCATATATTTT.

This clone was counted a few times. The chain uses TRBV4-2 and TRBJ2-5, with TRBD2 as a possible D gene (6 bases). This CDR3 is built from 14 residues. Between the trimmed V and J ends, which lost 1 base and 6 bases, there was a span of 12 bases. Germline V gene data show CDR1 as LGHNA and CDR2 as YNFKEQ. In nucleotides, the CDR3 is TGTGCCAGCAGCCAAGGCGGAGGGGAACAGACCCAGTACTTC. It specifies CASSQGGGEQTQYF.

V gene TRBV11-2 combines with J gene TRBJ1-3, with D uncertain. In germline, CDR1 is SGHAT, CDR2 FQNNGV. V lost 5 bases and J 4 bases, leaving 24 bases between the germline ends. This CDR3 comprises 18 residues. CDR3: CASSQRAEPAASGNTIYF. The CDR3 DNA follows: TGTGCCAGCAGCCAGCGCGCGGAGCCAGCGGCATCGGGAAACACCATATATTTT.

This rearrangement joins TRBV19 to TRBJ1-4; weak D call: TRBD1 (6 bases). Per the germline V gene, CDR1 is LNHDA and CDR2 is SQIVND (reference sequence). V gave up 9 bases and J gave up 8 bases, with 22 bases separating them. This CDR3 comprises 15 residues. CDR3 sequence reads: CASTSQGSMGEKLFF. The DNA of the CDR3 is TGTGCCAGCACGTCACAGGGTAGTATGGGGGAAAAACTGTTTTTT.

This clone showed up just a few times. The chain links TRBV6-2 or TRBV6-3 to TRBJ2-1; 7 nucleotides align to TRBD1. The CDR3 length is 14 residues. CDR1 MNHEY and CDR2 SVGEGT come from the germline V gene. The J segment lost 1 base and the V segment lost 5 bases, leaving 2 bases of the junction unmatched. The CDR3 DNA follows: TGTGCCAGCAGTCCGGGACAGTCCTACAATGAGCAGTTCTTC. Amino acid sequence: CASSPGQSYNEQFF.